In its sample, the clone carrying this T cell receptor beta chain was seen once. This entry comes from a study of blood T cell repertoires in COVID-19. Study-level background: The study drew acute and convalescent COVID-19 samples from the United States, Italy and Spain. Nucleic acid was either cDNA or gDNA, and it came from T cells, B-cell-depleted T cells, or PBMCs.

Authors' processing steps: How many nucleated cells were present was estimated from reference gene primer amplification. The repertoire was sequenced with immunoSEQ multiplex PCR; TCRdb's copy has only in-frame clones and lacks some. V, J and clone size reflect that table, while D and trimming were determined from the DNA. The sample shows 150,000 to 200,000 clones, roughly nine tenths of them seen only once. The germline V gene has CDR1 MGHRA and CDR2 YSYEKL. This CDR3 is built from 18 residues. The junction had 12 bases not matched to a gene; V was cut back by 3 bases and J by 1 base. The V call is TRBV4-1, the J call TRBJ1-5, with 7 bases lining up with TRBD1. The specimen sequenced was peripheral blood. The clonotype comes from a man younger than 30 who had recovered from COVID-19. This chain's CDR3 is CASSHLTGEKGSNQPQHF. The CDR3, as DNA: TGCGCCAGCAGCCATTTAACAGGGGAGAAAGGGAGCAATCAGCCCCAGCATTTT.